This T cell receptor beta chain was documented in a study of immune characterization of retroperitoneal liposarcoma. The CDR3 covers 14 residues. Germline V gene lookup returns CDR1 MNHEY and CDR2 SMNVEV (reference sequence). V dropped 5 bases and J dropped 10 bases, with 18 bases sitting between them. This clonotype is judged medium-sized (0.01 to 0.1%). MiXCR was run by TCRdb on the PCR reads, yielding one entry per CDR3 protein. The sample lists more than 15,000 distinct CDR3 sequences, 37% occurring once. The receptor was derived from a male donor with retroperitoneal liposarcoma. The rearrangement links TRBV27 to TRBJ2-1, with D possibly TRBD2 on 6 matching bases. The sequencing sample was made of blood. The CDR3 DNA is TGTGCCAGCAGTGTACGGGGGAAGGAGTACGAGCAGTTCTTC. Translating gives CASSVRGKEYEQFF.